Described below is a single TCR beta chain sequence and its context. Its cognate antigen is unknown. The entry originates in a study of T cell responses to AZD1222 COVID-19 vaccine. Notes on the study in general: Variant regions that are unmutated are reportedly the target of nearly half of spike-specific TCRs. Breadth and depth of Spike-specific TCRs rose after two AZD1222 doses. The donor group comprised mostly white British people and more females; the analysis possibly underestimated clonal diversity. The span of vaccine-associated CD4 TCRs extended across spike, with dominance at 160-218 and 743-854.

Sequenced by immunoSEQ multiplex PCR; TCRdb stores in-frame clones only, minus some. Among approximately 180,000 clones listed, approximately 92% were seen once. Unmatched junction bases numbered 4, after V lost 4 bases and J lost 7 bases. CDR1 and CDR2 from the germline V gene are SGHRS and YFSETQ. The CDR3 covers 15 residues. The sequence was collected from an adult who received the MenACWY meningococcal vaccine as a control. The input for sequencing was peripheral blood, taken 28 days after the second dose of the MenACWY control vaccine. This chain uses TRBV5-1 with TRBJ1-6; 11 bases fit TRBD1. The CDR3 reads CASSTGTGGNSPLHF. The CDR3 nucleotides read TGCGCCAGCAGCACGGGGACAGGGGGAAATTCACCCCTCCACTTT.